The present T cell receptor (beta chain) was sequenced within a study of T cells in localized non-small cell lung cancer. Profiled with immunoSEQ multiplex PCR; TCRdb holds only in-frame clones, not every one. The sample shows approximately 81,000 clones, 88% of them seen only once. As for this clone: Its antigen is not known.

The germline V and J ends were trimmed by 2 bases and 0 bases, with 13 bases remaining between them. The CDR3 loop spans 17 amino acids. Germline-derived CDR1 and CDR2 are SGHTA and FQGTGA. Study-wide findings and caveats: The appearance of a median 57 of the top 100 tumor clones was seen in adjacent lung. There was higher T cell clonality in uninvolved adjacent lung than in tumor, and it was highest there. Since sequencing was restricted to only one region of the tumor, intratumor heterogeneity remains a possibility. Overall survival was longer when the density of T cells in the blood was higher.

This material consisted of peripheral blood, taken before any cancer treatment. The receptor's source is a woman aged 40-75 years with stage I squamous cell lung carcinoma. V and J are TRBV7-3 and TRBJ2-2, with D possibly TRBD1 on 6 matching bases. CDR3 DNA sequence: TGTGCCAGCAGCTTAGTGGGTACAGGGTCGAACACCGGGGAGCTGTTTTTT. Its protein product is CASSLVGTGSNTGELFF.